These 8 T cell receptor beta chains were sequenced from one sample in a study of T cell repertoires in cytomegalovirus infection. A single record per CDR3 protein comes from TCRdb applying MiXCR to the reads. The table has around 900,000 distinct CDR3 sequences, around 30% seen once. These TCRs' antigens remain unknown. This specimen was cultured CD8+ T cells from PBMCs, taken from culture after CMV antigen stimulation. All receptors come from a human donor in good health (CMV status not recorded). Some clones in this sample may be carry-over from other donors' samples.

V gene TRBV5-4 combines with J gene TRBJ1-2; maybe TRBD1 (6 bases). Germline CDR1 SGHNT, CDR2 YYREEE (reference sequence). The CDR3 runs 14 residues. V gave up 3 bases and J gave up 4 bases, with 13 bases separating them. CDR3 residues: CASSSIGTPYGYTF. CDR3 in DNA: TGTGCCAGCAGCTCCATAGGGACACCCTATGGCTACACCTTC.

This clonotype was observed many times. The DNA of the CDR3 is TGTGCCAGCAGCTTAGTAATTGTAACAGGGAGCACAGATACGCAGTATTTT. Amino acid sequence: CASSLVIVTGSTDTQYF. This chain links TRBV7-2 with TRBJ2-3; perhaps TRBD1 as D (6 bases). The V and J ends lost 1 base and 0 bases respectively, with 14 bases between them. The germline gives CDR1 SGHTA, CDR2 FQGNSA. CDR3 size: 17 residues.

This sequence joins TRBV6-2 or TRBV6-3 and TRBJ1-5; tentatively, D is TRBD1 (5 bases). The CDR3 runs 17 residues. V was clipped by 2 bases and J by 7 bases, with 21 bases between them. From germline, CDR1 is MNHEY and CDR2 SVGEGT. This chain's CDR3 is CASSYPVGSGMEQPQHF. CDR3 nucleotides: TGTGCCAGCAGTTACCCTGTGGGGTCAGGGATGGAGCAGCCCCAGCATTTT.

CDR3 coding DNA: TGCAGCGCAAACCTCAGGACAGAACCTCCATCTGGGGCCAACGTCCTGACTTTC. Its translation: CSANLRTEPPSGANVLTF. The rearrangement uses TRBV29-1 and TRBJ2-6, with a tentative D call TRBD1 (6 bases). The CDR3 consists of 18 residues. Germline loops: CDR1 SQVTM, CDR2 ANQGSEA. V was trimmed by 7 bases and J by 1 base, leaving 23 bases between them.

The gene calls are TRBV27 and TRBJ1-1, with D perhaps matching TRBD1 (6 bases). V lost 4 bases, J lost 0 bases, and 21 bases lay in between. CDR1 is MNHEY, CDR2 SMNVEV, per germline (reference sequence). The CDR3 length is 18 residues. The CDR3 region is CASSSWTVTGGLNTEAFF. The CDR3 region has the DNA TGTGCCAGCAGTTCCTGGACAGTTACGGGGGGCTTGAACACTGAAGCTTTCTTT.

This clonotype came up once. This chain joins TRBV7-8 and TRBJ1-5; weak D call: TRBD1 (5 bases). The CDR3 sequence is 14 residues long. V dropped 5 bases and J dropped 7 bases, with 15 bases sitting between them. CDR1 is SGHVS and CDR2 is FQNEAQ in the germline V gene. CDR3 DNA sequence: TGTGCCAGCAGCCTAATGGGGGGGGGACAGCCCCAGCATTTT. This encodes CASSLMGGGQPQHF.

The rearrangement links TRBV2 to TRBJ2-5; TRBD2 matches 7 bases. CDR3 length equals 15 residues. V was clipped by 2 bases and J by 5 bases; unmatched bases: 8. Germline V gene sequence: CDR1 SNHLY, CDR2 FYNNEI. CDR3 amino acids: CASSELAVAWETQYF. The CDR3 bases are TGTGCCAGCAGTGAACTAGCGGTGGCCTGGGAGACCCAGTACTTC.

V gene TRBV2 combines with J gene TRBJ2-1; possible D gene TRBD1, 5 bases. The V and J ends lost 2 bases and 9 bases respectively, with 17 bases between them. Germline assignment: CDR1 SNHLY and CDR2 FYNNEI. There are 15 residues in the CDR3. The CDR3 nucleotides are TGTGCCAGCAGTGAATTAACACAGGCATTGGGTGAGCAGTTCTTC. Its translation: CASSELTQALGEQFF.